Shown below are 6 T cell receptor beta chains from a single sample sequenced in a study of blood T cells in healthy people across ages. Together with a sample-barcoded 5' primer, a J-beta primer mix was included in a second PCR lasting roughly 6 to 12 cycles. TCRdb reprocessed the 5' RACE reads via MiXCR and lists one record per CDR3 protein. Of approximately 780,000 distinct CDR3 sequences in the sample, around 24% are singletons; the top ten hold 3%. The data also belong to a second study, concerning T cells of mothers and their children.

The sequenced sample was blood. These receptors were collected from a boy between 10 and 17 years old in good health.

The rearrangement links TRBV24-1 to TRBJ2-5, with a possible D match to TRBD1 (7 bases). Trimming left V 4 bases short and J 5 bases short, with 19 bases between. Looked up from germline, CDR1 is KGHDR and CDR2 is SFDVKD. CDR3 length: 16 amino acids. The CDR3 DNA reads TGTGCCACCAGTGAGGGCAGGGGGGCATTAATCGAGACCCAGTACTTC. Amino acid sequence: CATSEGRGALIETQYF.

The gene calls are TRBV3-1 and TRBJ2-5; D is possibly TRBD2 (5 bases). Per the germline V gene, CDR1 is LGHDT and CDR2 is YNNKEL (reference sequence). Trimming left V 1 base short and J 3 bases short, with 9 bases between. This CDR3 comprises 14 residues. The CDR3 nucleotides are TGTGCCAGCAGCCAAGCCCTCGGGGAAGAGACCCAGTACTTC. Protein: CASSQALGEETQYF.

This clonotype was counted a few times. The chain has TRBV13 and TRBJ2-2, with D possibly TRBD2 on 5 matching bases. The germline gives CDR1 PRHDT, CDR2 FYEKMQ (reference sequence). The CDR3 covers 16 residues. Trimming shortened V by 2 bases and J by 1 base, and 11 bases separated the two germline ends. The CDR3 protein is CASSLRGKVNTGELFF. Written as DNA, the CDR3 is TGTGCCAGCAGCTTAAGAGGGAAAGTGAACACCGGGGAGCTGTTTTTT. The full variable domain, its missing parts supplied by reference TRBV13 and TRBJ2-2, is AAGVIQSPRHLIKEKRETATLKCYPIPRHDTVYWYQQGPGQDPQFLISFYEKMQSDKGSIPDRFSAQQFSDYHSELNMSSLELGDSALYFCASSLRGKVNTGELFFGEGSRLTVL.

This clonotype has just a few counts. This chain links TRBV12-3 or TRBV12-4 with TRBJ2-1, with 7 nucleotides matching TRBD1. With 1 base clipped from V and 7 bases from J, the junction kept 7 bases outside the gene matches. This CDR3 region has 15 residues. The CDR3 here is CASSLVGRGNNEQFF. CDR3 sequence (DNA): TGTGCCAGCAGTTTAGTAGGCAGGGGGAATAATGAGCAGTTCTTC.

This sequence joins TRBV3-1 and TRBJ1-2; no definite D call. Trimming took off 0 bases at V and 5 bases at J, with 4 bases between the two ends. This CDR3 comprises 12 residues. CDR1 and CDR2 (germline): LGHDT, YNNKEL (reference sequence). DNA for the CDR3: TGTGCCAGCAGCCAAGAGCGGTATGGCTACACCTTC. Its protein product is CASSQERYGYTF.

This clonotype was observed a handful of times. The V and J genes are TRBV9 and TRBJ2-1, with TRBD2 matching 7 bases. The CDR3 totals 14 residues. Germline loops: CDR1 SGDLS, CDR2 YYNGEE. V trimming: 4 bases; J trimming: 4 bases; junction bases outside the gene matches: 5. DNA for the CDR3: TGTGCCAGCAGCTACCGGGGGGAGTACAATGAGCAGTTCTTC. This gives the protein CASSYRGEYNEQFF.